This entry describes one TCR beta chain. The antigen remains unidentified. This entry belongs to a study of shared clonotypes between healthy human individuals. Whole-study findings and limits: For sorted subsets, rarefaction showed incomplete sequencing despite large depth. On the whole, naive subsets had larger estimated richness than memory subsets had.

The V gene lost 6 bases and the J gene lost 4 bases, with 15 bases spanning the gap. Germline V CDR1 and CDR2: MNHNS, SASEGT. This CDR3 is built from 14 residues. Using about 190 ng DNA, around 30,000 T cell genomes, the sorted-subset replicate PCRs were run. Original handling: Filtering differed because ImmunoSEQ produced junction-only sequences that carried no quality scores. Profiling relied on immunoSEQ multiplex PCR, and the TCRdb table lists in-frame clones only, not all of them. V, J and clone size are taken as reported in that table, and D and trimming were inferred from the DNA itself. The sample lists about 2.3 million clones, about nine tenths seen once, with 0.37% in the top ten.

Sequenced material: naive CD4+ T cells from PBMCs. Sample subset: CD45RA+ positively selected. This chain links TRBV6-1 with TRBJ2-5; maybe TRBD2 (6 bases). This TCR was recovered from a man aged 18 to 30 in good health. Some clones in this sample may be carry-over from other donors' samples. CDR3 nucleotides: TGTGCCAGCAGGCCGGGAGCCGCCCTAGAGACCCAGTACTTC. It translates to CASRPGAALETQYF.